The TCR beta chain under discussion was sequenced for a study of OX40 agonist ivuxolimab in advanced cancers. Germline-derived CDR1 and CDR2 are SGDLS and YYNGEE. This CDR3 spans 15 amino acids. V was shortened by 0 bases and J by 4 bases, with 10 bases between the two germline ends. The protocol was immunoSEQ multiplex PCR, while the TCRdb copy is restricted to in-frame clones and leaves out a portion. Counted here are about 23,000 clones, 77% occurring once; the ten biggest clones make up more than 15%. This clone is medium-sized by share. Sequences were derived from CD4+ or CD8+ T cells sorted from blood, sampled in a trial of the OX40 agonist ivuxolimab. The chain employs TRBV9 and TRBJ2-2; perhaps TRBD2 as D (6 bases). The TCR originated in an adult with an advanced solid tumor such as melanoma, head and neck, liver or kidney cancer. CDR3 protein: CASSVGEVGTGELFF. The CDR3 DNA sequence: TGTGCCAGCAGCGTAGGGGAGGTGGGCACCGGGGAGCTGTTTTTT.